One and the same sample provided the 20 T cell receptor beta chains below, sequenced in a study of beta chain features in type 1 diabetes. Sequencing targeted expressed TCRB transcripts, as all isolated RNA had been reverse transcribed. Generated by immunoSEQ multiplex PCR, the TCRdb table keeps only in-frame clones and is missing some. This sample has a few hundred thousand clones, with roughly 9.6% found just once. Sequences were obtained from naive CD4+ T cells from blood. These receptors were obtained from a woman under 40 in good health.

This clone was picked up a small number of times. The chain links TRBV29-1 to TRBJ2-1, with 7 bases lining up with TRBD1. This CDR3 is 15 amino acids long. The germline V gene has CDR1 SQVTM and CDR2 ANQGSEA. The V and J ends lost 4 bases and 4 bases, in that order; junction bases with no gene match: 10. This CDR3 reads CSVGPWGQSYNEQFF. The CDR3 DNA follows: TGCAGCGTTGGCCCCTGGGGACAGTCATACAATGAGCAGTTCTTC.

This sequence joins TRBV25-1 and TRBJ2-5; D call uncertain. The CDR3 contains 14 residues. Germline values: CDR1 MGHDK, CDR2 SYGVNS. Trimming cost V 3 bases and J 5 bases, with 13 bases left between them. CDR3 sequence: CASSESEIRETQYF. CDR3 in DNA: TGTGCCAGCAGTGAGTCCGAAATCAGGGAGACCCAGTACTTC.

The chain employs TRBV19 and TRBJ2-1, with D maybe TRBD1 (6 bases). Germline V gives CDR1 LNHDA, CDR2 SQIVND (reference sequence). The germline V and J ends were trimmed by 6 bases and 4 bases, with 13 bases remaining between them. CDR3 size: 14 residues. The CDR3 protein is CASRWQGSYNEQFF. In DNA form, the CDR3 reads TGTGCCAGTAGGTGGCAGGGGTCGTACAATGAGCAGTTCTTC.

There are a few counts of this clone. The chain links TRBV7-8 to TRBJ1-5; tentatively, D is TRBD1 (5 bases). V lost 2 bases to trimming and J lost 6 bases, with 8 bases between them. Germline V gene lookup returns CDR1 SGHVS and CDR2 FQNEAQ. This CDR3 is built from 13 residues. CDR3 nucleotide sequence: TGTGCCAGCAGCTTACGGGGGTCTCAGCCCCAGCATTTT. Translating it yields CASSLRGSQPQHF. The full variable domain, completed using reference TRBV7-8 and TRBJ1-5, is GAGVSQSPRYKVAKRGQDVALRCDPISGHVSLFWYQQALGQGPEFLTYFQNEAQLDKSGLPSDRFFAERPEGSVSTLKIQRTQQEDSAVYLCASSLRGSQPQHFGDGTRLSIL.

Written as DNA, the CDR3 is TGTGCCATCAGTGCTCAGGGGATGAACACTGAAGCTTTCTTT. Translating gives CAISAQGMNTEAFF. The chain recombines TRBV10-3 with TRBJ1-1, with TRBD1 as a possible D gene (6 bases). The germline V gene has CDR1 ENHRY and CDR2 SYGVKD. This CDR3 has 14 amino acids. V lost 4 bases and J lost 0, with 9 bases in between.

The rearrangement uses TRBV25-1 and TRBJ2-2, with D possibly TRBD2 on 5 matching bases. The V gene's germline CDR1 is MGHDK and CDR2 SYGVNS. CDR3 length: 14 residues. V lost 2 bases and J 6 bases, leaving 10 bases between the germline ends. The CDR3 region has the DNA TGTGCCAGCAGTGAACGAGGGCCTCCCGGGGAGCTGTTTTTT. Its protein product is CASSERGPPGELFF.

The rearrangement joins TRBV18 to TRBJ2-7; D may be TRBD1 (6 bases). V was trimmed by 3 bases and J by 0 bases, leaving 12 bases between them. The CDR3 runs to 15 residues. Germline values: CDR1 KGHSH, CDR2 LQKENI. CDR3 bases: TGTGCCAGCTCACCGACTATGGACAGCTCCTACGAGCAGTACTTC. Its translation: CASSPTMDSSYEQYF.

The chain carries TRBV30 and TRBJ1-2; maybe TRBD1 (5 bases). Germline loops: CDR1 GTSNPN, CDR2 SVGIG (reference sequence). The CDR3 contains 14 residues. The V and J ends lost 3 bases and 3 bases respectively, with 14 bases between them. This chain's CDR3 is CAWSPPAGYYGYTF. CDR3 sequence (DNA): TGTGCCTGGAGCCCTCCGGCAGGGTACTATGGCTACACCTTC.

This clone was detected a few times. CDR3 region: CASSLVVVTGGIHEQYF. The CDR3 coding sequence is TGCGCCAGCAGCTTGGTCGTCGTGACAGGGGGGATCCACGAGCAGTACTTC. This chain uses TRBV5-1 with TRBJ2-7; 9 bases align to TRBD1. V was pared by 0 bases and J by 5 bases, with 12 bases of the junction left unmatched. The CDR3 has 17 residues. Looked up from germline, CDR1 is SGHRS and CDR2 is YFSETQ.

The chain recombines TRBV27 with TRBJ2-7; a weak D match, TRBD2 (7 bases). CDR1 is MNHEY and CDR2 is SMNVEV in the germline V gene (reference sequence). The CDR3 has 15 amino acids. V lost 5 bases, J lost 4 bases, and 18 bases lay in between. The chain's CDR3 is CASSLSGRGRYEQYF. In nucleotides, the CDR3 is TGTGCCAGCAGTCTGTCGGGGAGGGGGAGGTACGAGCAGTACTTC.

The V gene is TRBV30, the J gene TRBJ1-2; 8 positions agree with TRBD1. The V gene end was trimmed by 3 bases and the J gene end by 8 bases; junction bases not matched to a gene: 11. The CDR3 totals 14 residues. Per germline, CDR1 GTSNPN and CDR2 SVGIG (reference sequence). The CDR3 spells CAWRGQGVLQGYTF. CDR3 bases: TGTGCCTGGAGAGGACAGGGCGTTCTTCAGGGCTACACCTTC.

This clone was seen a handful of times. The chain couples TRBV6-6 to TRBJ1-1; D might be TRBD1 (5 bases). The CDR3 sequence is 15 residues long. With 6 bases removed from V and 0 bases from J, the gap between germline ends came to 14 bases. Per the germline V gene, CDR1 is MNHNY and CDR2 is SVGAGI (reference sequence). Here the CDR3 DNA reads TGTGCCAGCAGGGATCTCCGGGGGATGAACACTGAAGCTTTCTTT. It is translated as CASRDLRGMNTEAFF.

In its sample, this clone was seen many times. The chain joins TRBV13 to TRBJ2-7, with D tentatively TRBD2 (5 bases). Trimming pared 5 bases from V and 4 bases from J, leaving 12 bases between. This CDR3 comprises 13 residues. In germline, CDR1 is PRHDT, CDR2 FYEKMQ (reference sequence). CDR3: CASSRGTRYEQYF. CDR3 DNA sequence: TGTGCCAGCAGCCGGGGAACAAGATACGAGCAGTACTTC.

This chain joins TRBV18 and TRBJ2-5; TRBD2 matches 9 bases. The CDR3 runs to 14 residues. Germline loops: CDR1 KGHSH, CDR2 LQKENI. V trimming: 4 bases; J trimming: 5 bases; junction bases outside the gene matches: 5. The CDR3 nucleotides read TGTGCCAGCTCACTAATAGCGGGAGTGGAGACCCAGTACTTC. This encodes CASSLIAGVETQYF.

V gene TRBV9 combines with J gene TRBJ1-1, with D hard to call. V was pared by 0 bases and J by 1 base, with 4 bases between. This CDR3 region has 13 residues. The germline gives CDR1 SGDLS, CDR2 YYNGEE. In DNA form, the CDR3 reads TGTGCCAGCAGCGTAGACGGGAACACTGAAGCTTTCTTT. Protein: CASSVDGNTEAFF.

The chain is built from TRBV28 and TRBJ2-5; 7 bases are a match to TRBD1. The germline CDR1 and CDR2 sequences are MDHEN and SYDVKM. The CDR3 length is 14 residues. The junction had 6 bases not matched to a gene; V was cut back by 4 bases and J by 4 bases. The CDR3 DNA reads TGTGCCAGCAGTTCCGGGACAGCTCTAGAGACCCAGTACTTC. Amino acid sequence: CASSSGTALETQYF. The full variable domain, its missing parts supplied by reference TRBV28 and TRBJ2-5, is DVKVTQSSRYLVKRTGEKVFLECVQDMDHENMFWYRQDPGLGLRLIYFSYDVKMKEKGDIPEGYSVSREKKERFSLILESASTNQTSMYLCASSSGTALETQYFGPGTRLLVL.

The J gene is TRBJ2-4, the V gene TRBV30, with D unresolved. The CDR3 runs to 13 residues. Germline-derived CDR1 and CDR2 are GTSNPN and SVGIG (reference sequence). Deletions cut 6 bases from V and 7 bases from J, with 16 bases between. The CDR3 DNA sequence: TGTGCCTGCTCCGTGGGCCACCGGAACATTCAGTACTTC. This translates into CACSVGHRNIQYF.

The J gene is TRBJ2-2, the V gene TRBV11-3, with 7 positions matching TRBD1. Germline V CDR1 and CDR2: SGHNT, YENEEA. This CDR3 is 14 amino acids long. Trimming at V came to 5 bases and at J to 4 bases, leaving 4 bases not matched to a gene. The CDR3 DNA sequence: TGTGCCAGCAGCGGGGGACAGTTCACCGGGGAGCTGTTTTTT. Protein product: CASSGGQFTGELFF.

CDR3 nucleotides: TGTGCCTGCAATAGCGGGACGAGGAATGAGCAGTTCTTC. Its protein is CACNSGTRNEQFF. The chain employs TRBV30 and TRBJ2-1; 8 bases line up with TRBD2. V lost 6 bases and J lost 7; bases outside the gene matches: 8. Germline V gene data show CDR1 as GTSNPN and CDR2 as SVGIG (reference sequence). The CDR3 consists of 13 residues.

This clone turned up a few times. This chain connects TRBV7-9 to TRBJ2-1; 11 bases line up with TRBD2. Trimming removed 4 bases from V and 9 bases from J; junction bases left unmatched: 14. The CDR3 length is 17 residues. Looked up from germline, CDR1 is SEHNR and CDR2 is FQNEAQ (reference sequence). CDR3 loop: CASSSSRWLAGGGEQFF. The CDR3 bases are TGTGCCAGCAGCTCCAGCAGGTGGCTAGCGGGAGGCGGTGAGCAGTTCTTC.